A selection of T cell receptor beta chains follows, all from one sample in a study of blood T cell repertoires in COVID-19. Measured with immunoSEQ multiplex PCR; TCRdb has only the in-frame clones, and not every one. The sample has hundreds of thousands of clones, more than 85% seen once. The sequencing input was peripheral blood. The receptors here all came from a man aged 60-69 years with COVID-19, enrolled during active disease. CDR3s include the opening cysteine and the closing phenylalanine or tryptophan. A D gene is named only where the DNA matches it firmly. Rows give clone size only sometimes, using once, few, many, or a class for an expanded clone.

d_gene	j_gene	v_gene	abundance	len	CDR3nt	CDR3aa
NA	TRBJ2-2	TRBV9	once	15	TGTGCCAGCAGCGTAGGCCCGACAGGAAGCGGGGAGCTGTTTTTT	CASSVGPTGSGELFF
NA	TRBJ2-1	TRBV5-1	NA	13	TGCGCCAGCAGCTCCGGGGAATACAATGAGCAGTTCTTC	CASSSGEYNEQFF
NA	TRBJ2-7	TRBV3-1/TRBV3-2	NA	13	TGTGCCAGCAGCTACGGACAGATCTACGAGCAGTACTTC	CASSYGQIYEQYF
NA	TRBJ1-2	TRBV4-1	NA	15	TGCGCCAGCAGCCAAGACATTGGAGGGGTTTATGGCTACACCTTC	CASSQDIGGVYGYTF
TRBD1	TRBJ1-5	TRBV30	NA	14	TGTGCCTGGACTCCCGACAGGGTCGGTCAGCCCCAGCATTTT	CAWTPDRVGQPQHF
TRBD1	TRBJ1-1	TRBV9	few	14	TGTGCCAGCAGCGTAGGACAGGGGAACACTGAAGCTTTCTTT	CASSVGQGNTEAFF
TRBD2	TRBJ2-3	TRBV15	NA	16	TGTGCCACCAGCTCCCAAAGCGGGGGGACCCTGGATACGCAGTATTTT	CATSSQSGGTLDTQYF
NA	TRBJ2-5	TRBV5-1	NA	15	TGCGCCAGCAGCGGGGCCCCCGACAATCAAGAGACCCAGTACTTC	CASSGAPDNQETQYF
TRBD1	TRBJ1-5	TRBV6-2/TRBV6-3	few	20	TGTGCCAGCAGTTACTTTATCTCACCGGGACAGGGGATGGGCAATCAGCCCCAGCATTTT	CASSYFISPGQGMGNQPQHF
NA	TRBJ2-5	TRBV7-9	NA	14	TGTGCCAGCAGCATCGGGAGTGGCCAAGAGACCCAGTACTTC	CASSIGSGQETQYF
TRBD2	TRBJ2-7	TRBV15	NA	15	TGTGCCACCAGCAGAGTTAGCGGGGGGAACTACGAGCAGTACTTC	CATSRVSGGNYEQYF
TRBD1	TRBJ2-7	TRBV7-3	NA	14	TGTGCCAGCAGCGAGGCTCAGGGGGCCTACGAGCAGTACTTC	CASSEAQGAYEQYF
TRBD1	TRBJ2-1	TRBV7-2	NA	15	TGTGCCAGCAGCCAGGGACAGGGGCCCTACAATGAGCAGTTCTTC	CASSQGQGPYNEQFF
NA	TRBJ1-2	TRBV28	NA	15	TGTGCCAGCAGTTTAGGGCGCAGCACTAACTATGGCTACACCTTC	CASSLGRSTNYGYTF
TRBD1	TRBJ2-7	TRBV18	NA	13	TGTGCCAGCTCACCCTCGACAGGGCGAGAGCAGTACTTC	CASSPSTGREQYF
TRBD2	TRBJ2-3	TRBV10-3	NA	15	TGTGCCATCAGTGATGGACTAGCGGGATCCGGTACGCAGTATTTT	CAISDGLAGSGTQYF
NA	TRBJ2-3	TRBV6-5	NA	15	TGTGCCAGCAGTTACTCCGAGGTCGGTCCGGATACGCAGTATTTT	CASSYSEVGPDTQYF
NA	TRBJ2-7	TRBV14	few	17	TGTGCCAGCAGCCAAGACCTTTCTCCGGGATACTCATACGAGCAGTACTTC	CASSQDLSPGYSYEQYF
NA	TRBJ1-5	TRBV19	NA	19	TGTGCCAGTCAGGTCCGAAAAGGCCCCAATGCCTTTAGCAATCAGCCCCAGCATTTT	CASQVRKGPNAFSNQPQHF
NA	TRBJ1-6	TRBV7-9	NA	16	TGTGCCAGCAGCAGTAGCGGGGGGGGCAGTAATTCACCCCTCCACTTT	CASSSSGGGSNSPLHF
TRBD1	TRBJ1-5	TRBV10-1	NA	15	TGCGCCAGCAGTGAGTTTGACAGGGTTAATCAGCCCCAGCATTTT	CASSEFDRVNQPQHF
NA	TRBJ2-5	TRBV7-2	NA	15	TGTGCCAGCAGCCTCCAGACAGGTTCGCTAGAGACCCAGTACTTC	CASSLQTGSLETQYF
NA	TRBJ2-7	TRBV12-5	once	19	TGTGCTAGTGGTCTGTCGTGCCTAACCCCTGCGAGGACCGACTACGTCGATTACTTC	CASGLSCLTPARTDYVDYF
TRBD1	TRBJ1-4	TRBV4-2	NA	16	TGTGCCAGCAGCCAAGATCAGAGGACAGGGTCTGAAAAACTGTTTTTT	CASSQDQRTGSEKLFF
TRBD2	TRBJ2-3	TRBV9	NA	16	TGTGCCAGCAGCGTCCGTAGCGGGAGGTCCACAGATACGCAGTATTTT	CASSVRSGRSTDTQYF
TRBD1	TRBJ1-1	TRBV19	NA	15	TGTGCCAGTAGTGGAGGGACAGGGGCTGGCGCTGAAGCTTTCTTT	CASSGGTGAGAEAFF
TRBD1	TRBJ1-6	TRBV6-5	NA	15	TGTGCCAGCAGGAACCGGGACAGAGAAAATTCACCCCTCCACTTT	CASRNRDRENSPLHF
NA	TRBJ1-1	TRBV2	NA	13	TGTGCCAGCACCTACCAGGGAGGGACTGAAGCTTTCTTT	CASTYQGGTEAFF
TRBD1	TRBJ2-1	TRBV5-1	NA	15	TGCGCCAGCAGCCTCCCGGGACAGGGATCTGGGGAGCAGTTCTTC	CASSLPGQGSGEQFF
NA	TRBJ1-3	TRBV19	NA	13	TGTGCCAGTAGTATAGATCGTAGAAGCACCATATATTTT	CASSIDRRSTIYF
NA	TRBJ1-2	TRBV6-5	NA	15	TGTGCCAGCAGTTACTCGGGCAGGGGCACCTATGGCTACACCTTC	CASSYSGRGTYGYTF
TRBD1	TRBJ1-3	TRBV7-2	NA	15	TGTGCCAGCAGCCGGACAGGGTACACTGGAAACACCATATATTTT	CASSRTGYTGNTIYF
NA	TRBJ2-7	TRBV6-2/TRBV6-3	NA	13	TGTGCCAGCAGTTCGACACTCCCCTGGGAGCAGTACTTC	CASSSTLPWEQYF
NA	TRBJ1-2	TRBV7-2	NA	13	TGTGCCAGCAGCTTATTGCGGGGACATGGCTACACCTTC	CASSLLRGHGYTF
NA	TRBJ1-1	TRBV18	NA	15	TGTGCCAGCTCACCACCAACAGGGAGGAACACTGAAGCTTTCTTT	CASSPPTGRNTEAFF
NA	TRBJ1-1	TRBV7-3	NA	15	TGTGCCAGCAGCTTGGTAGGGGGTATGAACACTGAAGCTTTCTTT	CASSLVGGMNTEAFF
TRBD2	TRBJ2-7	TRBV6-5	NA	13	TGTGCCAGCAGAACTAGCGGTAGCTACGAGCAGTACTTC	CASRTSGSYEQYF
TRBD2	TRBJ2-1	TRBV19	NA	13	TGTGCCGGCGGGGGTAGCTCCTACAATGAGCAGTTCTTC	CAGGGSSYNEQFF
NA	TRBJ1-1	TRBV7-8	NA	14	TGTGCCAGCAGCTTAGAGGGTTGGGGGGGTGAAGCTTTCTTT	CASSLEGWGGEAFF
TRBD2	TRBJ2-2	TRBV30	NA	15	TGTGCCTGGAGTCGGGGGGGAGCCCGCACCGGGGAGCTGTTTTTT	CAWSRGGARTGELFF
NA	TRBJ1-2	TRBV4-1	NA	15	TGCGCCAGCAGCCACCCCAGCCACGGGGTGTATGGCTACACCTTC	CASSHPSHGVYGYTF
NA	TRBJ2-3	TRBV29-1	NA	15	TGCAGCGTTGGTTTCTCGGCAGGCCTAACAGATACGCAGTATTTT	CSVGFSAGLTDTQYF
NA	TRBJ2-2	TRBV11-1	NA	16	TGTGCCAGCAGCCCCCGGGCAGGGTGGGTCACCGGGGAGCTGTTTTTT	CASSPRAGWVTGELFF
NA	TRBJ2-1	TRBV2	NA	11	TGTGCCAGCAGCCTAGCCTATGAGCAGTTCTTC	CASSLAYEQFF
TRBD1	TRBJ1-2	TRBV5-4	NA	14	TGTGCCAGCAGAACTGGACAGGGCCTCGGTGGCTACACCTTC	CASRTGQGLGGYTF
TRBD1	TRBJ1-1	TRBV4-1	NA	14	TGCGCCAGCAGCCAAGAGACAGGGTGGACTGAAGCTTTCTTT	CASSQETGWTEAFF
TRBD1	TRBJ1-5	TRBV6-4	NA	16	TGTGCCAGCACCCTAAACAGGGGGAGGTTAGATCAGCCCCAGCATTTT	CASTLNRGRLDQPQHF
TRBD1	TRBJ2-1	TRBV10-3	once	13	TGTGCCATCAGTGACAGGGGGTACAATGAGCAGTTCTTC	CAISDRGYNEQFF
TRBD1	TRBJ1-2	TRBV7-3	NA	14	TGTGCCAGCGTCGAAACAGGGGCTAACTATGGCTACACCTTC	CASVETGANYGYTF
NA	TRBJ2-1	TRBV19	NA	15	TGTGCCAGTAGCCTACTCCCCGGAGGATCCAATGAGCAGTTCTTC	CASSLLPGGSNEQFF